Listed here is a single TCR beta chain. This receptor's antigen is unknown. The sample holds no much larger clone one base away, and base qualities are not on file. RNA was extracted using the RNeasy kit, and about 0.45 to 1 ug of the RNA was reverse transcribed with random hexamers. The immunoSEQ multiplex PCR assay, covering 54 Vbeta and 13 Jbeta segments, was used to amplify TCR beta CDR3 regions. PCR amplification bias was corrected using a synthetic template baseline for primer optimization and computational correction. As for the authors' bioinformatics: Only productive sequences were kept, with reads annotated to V, D and J genes according to IMGT and analyzed in immunoSEQ Analyzer. Clonality was computed as one minus Shannon entropy normalized by log2 of the number of productive unique sequences. For each patient and control, public and private clones were evaluated within the 100 most prevalent clones. Clones were defined as Susac-specific if absent from the healthy and MS cohorts, from 1052 published viral clones and from other ImmuneACCESS disease sequences. TCRdb reran the public reads through fastp at Q25 and MiXCR, keeping productive beta chains. Rows with one shared CDR3 protein collapse into an entry with the most common genes and DNA. V and J calls and clone size were set by TCRdb, not the authors. The sample yields 65,000 to 90,000 distinct CDR3 sequences; just under 95% were counted once. The ten largest account for roughly 0.4% of the sample.

Peripheral blood CD8+ and CD4+ T cells from healthy donors, Susac syndrome patients and multiple sclerosis patients were profiled by high-throughput TCR beta sequencing. Multiple sclerosis controls were treatment-naive patients with stable or active relapsing-remitting disease fulfilling revised McDonald criteria. Bulk CD8+ and CD4+ T cells were purified by magnetic negative isolation, whereas CD8+ TEMRA cells were enriched by FACS. Blood was collected in EDTA tubes and processed within 24 hours, with PBMCs isolated through density gradient centrifugation. PBMCs intended for TCR sequencing were cryopreserved in liquid nitrogen and thawed later in a water bath at 37 degrees C. The sorted or isolated CD4+, CD8+ and CD8+ TEMRA cells had a purity of 90% or higher. This sample was taken from a study of CD8 T cells in Susac syndrome (dated by TCRdb to about 2019). Looking at the study overall: Repertoire sequencing was used to test whether CD8+ T cell activation and differentiation in Susac syndrome was antigen driven. The clonality of the CD8+ T cell repertoire was compared across approximately twelve healthy donors, some 14 Susac syndrome patients and roughly 15 multiple sclerosis patients. The paper as a whole reports these results and caveats: The TCR sequencing and HLA analysis was acknowledged to have included a relatively small number of individuals.

The CDR3, from cysteine to phenylalanine, totals 14 residues. Only the CDR3 portion is preserved as DNA: 42 bases, with reading frame beginning at the first base. Reading the germline V gene (reference sequence) gives CDR1 PRHDT and CDR2 FYEKMQ. The junction shows trimming of 4 bases on V and 6 bases on J, plus 16 bases between the germline ends. In this chain, TRBV13 is recombined with TRBJ2-7, with the D call perhaps TRBD1 or TRBD2, as 5 bases match in each case. The specimen was CD8+ T cells from PBMCs. This receptor was obtained from a human donor with multiple sclerosis. CDR3 reads: CASSWIRDAREQYF. The DNA reads as follows: TGTGCCAGCAGCTGGATCCGGGACGCCCGCGAGCAGTACTTC.